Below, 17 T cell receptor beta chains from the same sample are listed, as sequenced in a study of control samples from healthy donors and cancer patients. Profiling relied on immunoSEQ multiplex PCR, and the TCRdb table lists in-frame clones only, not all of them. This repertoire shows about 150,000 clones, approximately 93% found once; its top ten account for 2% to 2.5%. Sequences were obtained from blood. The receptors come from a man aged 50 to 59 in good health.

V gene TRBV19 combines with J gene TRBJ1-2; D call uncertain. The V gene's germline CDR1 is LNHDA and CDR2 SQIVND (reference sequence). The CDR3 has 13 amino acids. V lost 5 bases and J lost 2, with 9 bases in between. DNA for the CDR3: TGTGCCAGTAGTGTGGATCAAAACTATGGCTACACCTTC. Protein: CASSVDQNYGYTF.

The CDR3 loop reads CASSLYGGDEKLFF. CDR3 DNA: TGTGCCAGCAGTTTGTACGGGGGCGACGAAAAACTGTTTTTT. J is TRBJ1-4 and V is TRBV28; D might be TRBD1 (6 bases). Germline V gives CDR1 MDHEN, CDR2 SYDVKM. This CDR3 comprises 14 residues. V was trimmed by 3 bases and J by 8 bases, leaving 13 bases between them.

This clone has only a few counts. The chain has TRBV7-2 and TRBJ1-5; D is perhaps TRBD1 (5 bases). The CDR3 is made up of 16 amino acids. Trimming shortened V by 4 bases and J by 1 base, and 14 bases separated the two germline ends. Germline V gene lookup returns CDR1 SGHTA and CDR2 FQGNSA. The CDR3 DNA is TGTGCCAGCAGCTCCCATGGGGGAACGAGCAATCAGCCCCAGCATTTT. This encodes CASSSHGGTSNQPQHF.

The CDR3, as DNA: TGTGCCAGCAGCTCATCTCCCAACTACGAGCAGTACTTC. Translated: CASSSSPNYEQYF. This sequence joins TRBV28 and TRBJ2-7, with D unclear. CDR3 size: 13 residues. V was clipped by 6 bases and J by 3 bases, with 12 bases between them. Looked up from germline, CDR1 is MDHEN and CDR2 is SYDVKM.

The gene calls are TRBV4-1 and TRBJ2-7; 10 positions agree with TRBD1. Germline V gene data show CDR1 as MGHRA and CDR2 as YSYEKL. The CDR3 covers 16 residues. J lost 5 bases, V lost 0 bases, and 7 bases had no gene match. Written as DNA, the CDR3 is TGCGCCAGCAGCCAAGATAAGGGACAGGGGTTTCACGAGCAGTACTTC. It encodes CASSQDKGQGFHEQYF.

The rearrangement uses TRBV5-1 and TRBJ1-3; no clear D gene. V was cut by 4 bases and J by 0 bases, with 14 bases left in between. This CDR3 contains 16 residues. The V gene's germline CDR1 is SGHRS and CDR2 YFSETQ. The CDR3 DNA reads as TGCGCCAGCAGCCAAGGAGGCGCAAGCTCTGGAAACACCATATATTTT. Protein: CASSQGGASSGNTIYF.

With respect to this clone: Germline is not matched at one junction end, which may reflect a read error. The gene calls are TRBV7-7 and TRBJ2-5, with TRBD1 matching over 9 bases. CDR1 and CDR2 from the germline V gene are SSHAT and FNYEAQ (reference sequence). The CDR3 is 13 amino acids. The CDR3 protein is CASSSDRGETQYF. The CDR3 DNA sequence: TGTGCTAGCAGCTCCGACAGGGGGGAGACCCAGTACTTC.

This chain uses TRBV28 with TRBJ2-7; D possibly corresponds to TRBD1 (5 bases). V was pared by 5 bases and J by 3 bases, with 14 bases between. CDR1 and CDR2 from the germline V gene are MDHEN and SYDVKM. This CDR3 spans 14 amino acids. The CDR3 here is CASSETGVLYEQYF. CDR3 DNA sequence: TGTGCCAGCAGTGAAACAGGTGTCCTCTACGAGCAGTACTTC.

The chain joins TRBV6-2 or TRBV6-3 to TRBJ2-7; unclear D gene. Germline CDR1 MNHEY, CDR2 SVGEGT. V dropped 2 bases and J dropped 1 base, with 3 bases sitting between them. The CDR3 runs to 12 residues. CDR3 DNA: TGTGCCAGCAGTTACCAATCCTACGAGCAGTACTTC. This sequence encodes CASSYQSYEQYF.

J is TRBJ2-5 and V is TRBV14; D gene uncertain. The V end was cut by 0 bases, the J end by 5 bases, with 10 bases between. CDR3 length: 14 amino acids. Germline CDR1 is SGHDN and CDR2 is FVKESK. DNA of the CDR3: TGTGCCAGCAGCCAAGATCCTAGGGTGGAGACCCAGTACTTC. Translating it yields CASSQDPRVETQYF.

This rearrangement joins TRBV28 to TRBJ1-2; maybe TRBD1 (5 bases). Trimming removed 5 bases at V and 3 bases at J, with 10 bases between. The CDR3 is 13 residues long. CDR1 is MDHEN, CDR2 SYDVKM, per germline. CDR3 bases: TGTGCCAGCAGTCAACAGGAAGACTATGGCTACACCTTC. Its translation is CASSQQEDYGYTF.

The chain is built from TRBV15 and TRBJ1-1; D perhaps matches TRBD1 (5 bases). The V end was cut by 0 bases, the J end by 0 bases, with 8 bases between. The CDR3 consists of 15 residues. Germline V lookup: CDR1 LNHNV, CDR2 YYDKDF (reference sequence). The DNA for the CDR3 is TGTGCCACCAGCAGAGAGGGACGGGTGAACACTGAAGCTTTCTTT. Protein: CATSREGRVNTEAFF.

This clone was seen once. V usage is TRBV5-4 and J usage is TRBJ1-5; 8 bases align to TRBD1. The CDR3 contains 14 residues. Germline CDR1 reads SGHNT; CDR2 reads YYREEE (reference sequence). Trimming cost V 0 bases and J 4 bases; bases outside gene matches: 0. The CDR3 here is CASSLGTGNQPQHF. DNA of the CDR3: TGTGCCAGCAGCTTGGGGACAGGGAATCAGCCCCAGCATTTT.

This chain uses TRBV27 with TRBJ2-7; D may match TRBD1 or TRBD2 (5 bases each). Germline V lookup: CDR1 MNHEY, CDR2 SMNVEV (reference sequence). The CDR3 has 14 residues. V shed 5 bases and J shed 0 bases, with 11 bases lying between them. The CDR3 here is CASSPVGTSYEQYF. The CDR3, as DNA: TGTGCCAGCAGTCCGGTCGGGACCTCCTACGAGCAGTACTTC.

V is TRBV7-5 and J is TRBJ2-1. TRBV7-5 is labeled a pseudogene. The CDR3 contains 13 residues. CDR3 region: CARSPPTDNEQFF. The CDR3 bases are TGTGCCAGAAGCCCACCGACGGACAATGAGCAGTTCTTC.

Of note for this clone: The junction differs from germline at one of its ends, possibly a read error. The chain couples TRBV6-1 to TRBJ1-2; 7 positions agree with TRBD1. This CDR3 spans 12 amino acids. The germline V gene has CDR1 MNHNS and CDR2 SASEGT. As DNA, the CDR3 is TGTGCCAGCAGTGAGCGGGACAGATCAATCGGCTTC. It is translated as CASSERDRSIGF.

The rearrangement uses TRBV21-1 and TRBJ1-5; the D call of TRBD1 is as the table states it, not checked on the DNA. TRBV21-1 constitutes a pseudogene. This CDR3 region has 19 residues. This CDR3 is CASSKALNRDRDSNQPQHF. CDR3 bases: TGTGCCAGCAGCAAAGCTTTGAACCGGGACAGGGATAGCAATCAGCCCCAGCATTTT.